Below, 31 T cell receptor beta chains from the same sample are listed, as sequenced in a study of blood T cell repertoires in COVID-19. Data came from immunoSEQ multiplex PCR; TCRdb stores just in-frame clones and leaves some out. The top ten hold roughly 16% of the sample, which has around 250,000 clones, 65% to 90% seen once. Sequenced: PBMCs or T cells enriched from blood (not recorded which). These TCRs come from a man younger than 35 who had recovered from COVID-19.

This clone was seen just once. This rearrangement joins TRBV28 to TRBJ2-7; 8 nucleotides align to TRBD1. Germline V gives CDR1 MDHEN, CDR2 SYDVKM. Trimming cost V 5 bases and J 0 bases; bases outside gene matches: 3. The CDR3 extends over 14 amino acids. The CDR3 DNA is TGTGCCAGCAGTGGGACAGGAAGCTCCTACGAGCAGTACTTC. Translation: CASSGTGSSYEQYF.

This clone was picked up a small number of times. The chain links TRBV27 to TRBJ1-5, with a tentative D call TRBD1 (6 bases). V was cut by 0 bases and J by 7 bases, with 13 bases left in between. The CDR3 loop spans 15 amino acids. In germline, CDR1 is MNHEY, CDR2 SMNVEV (reference sequence). The CDR3 coding sequence is TGTGCCAGCAGTTTATCAGGTTGGGGGCACCAGCCCCAGCATTTT. Its protein product is CASSLSGWGHQPQHF.

Concerning this clone: The sample has other DNA sequences that encode this CDR3 too. V usage is TRBV15 and J usage is TRBJ1-4, with a tentative D call TRBD1 (6 bases). The germline V gene has CDR1 LNHNV and CDR2 YYDKDF (reference sequence). This CDR3 region has 12 residues. V lost 6 bases and J 8 bases, leaving 10 bases between the germline ends. In nucleotides, the CDR3 is TGTGCCACCAGTCGGGGGGCGGAAAAACTGTTTTTT. Protein sequence: CATSRGAEKLFF. Full variable domain (rest looked up from reference TRBV15 and TRBJ1-4): DAMVIQNPRYQVTQFGKPVTLSCSQTLNHNVMYWYQQKSSQAPKLLFHYYDKDFNNEADTPDNFQSRRPNTSFCFLDIRSPGLGDTAMYLCATSRGAEKLFFGSGTQLSVL.

This chain uses TRBV25-1 with TRBJ2-7; tentative D call: TRBD1 (5 bases). The V gene's germline CDR1 is MGHDK and CDR2 SYGVNS. This CDR3 is 16 amino acids long. Trimming shortened V by 1 base and J by 3 bases, and 16 bases separated the two germline ends. The CDR3 DNA follows: TGTGCCAGCAGTGAATTGTATTGGACACCAGACTACGAGCAGTACTTC. It specifies CASSELYWTPDYEQYF.

V usage is TRBV5-1 and J usage is TRBJ2-3; 13 bases are shared with TRBD2. V gave up 0 bases and J gave up 1 base; unmatched junction bases: 2. The CDR3 sequence is 17 residues long. CDR1 is SGHRS and CDR2 is YFSETQ in the germline V gene. In nucleotides, the CDR3 is TGCGCCAGCAGCTTGGCCGGGACTAGCGGGGGCACAGATACGCAGTATTTT. This codes for CASSLAGTSGGTDTQYF.

The chain combines TRBV7-9 with TRBJ2-7; 7 positions agree with TRBD2. This CDR3 is 16 amino acids long. Trimming at V came to 5 bases and at J to 1 base, leaving 11 bases not matched to a gene. Germline lookup yields CDR1 SEHNR and CDR2 FQNEAQ (reference sequence). CDR3 protein: CASSPSVSGRSYEQYF. CDR3 DNA: TGTGCCAGCAGCCCCTCGGTTAGCGGGCGTTCCTACGAGCAGTACTTC. The full variable domain, its missing parts supplied by reference TRBV7-9 and TRBJ2-7, is DTGVSQNPRHKITKRGQNVTFRCDPISEHNRLYWYRQTLGQGPEFLTYFQNEAQLEKSRLLSDRFSAERPKGSFSTLEIQRTEQGDSAMYLCASSPSVSGRSYEQYFGPGTRLTVT.

This clone is a singleton in its sample. The CDR3 here is CATSRGRGAGNTIYF. The CDR3, as DNA: TGTGCCACCAGCAGAGGCAGGGGAGCAGGAAACACCATATATTTT. The chain carries TRBV15 and TRBJ1-3; tentatively, D is TRBD1 (6 bases). From germline, CDR1 is LNHNV and CDR2 YYDKDF (reference sequence). V shed 1 base and J shed 4 bases, with 11 bases lying between them. CDR3 length: 15 residues. Complete variable domain (other parts from reference TRBV15 and TRBJ1-3): DAMVIQNPRYQVTQFGKPVTLSCSQTLNHNVMYWYQQKSSQAPKLLFHYYDKDFNNEADTPDNFQSRRPNTSFCFLDIRSPGLGDTAMYLCATSRGRGAGNTIYFGEGSWLTVV.

The chain is built from TRBV27 and TRBJ2-7, with TRBD1 identical over 9 bases. The ends lost 6 bases at V and 6 bases at J; junction bases unmatched: 6. The germline V gene encodes CDR1 MNHEY and CDR2 SMNVEV (reference sequence). The CDR3 is 13 residues long. CDR3: CASSGTGFGEQYF. The CDR3 bases are TGTGCCAGCAGCGGGACAGGGTTTGGCGAGCAGTACTTC.

This clone was counted a few times. This chain connects TRBV29-1 to TRBJ1-1; 9 bases are shared with TRBD1. CDR1 and CDR2 from the germline V gene are SQVTM and ANQGSEA. The CDR3 is 13 amino acids. Germline trimming cut 5 bases from V and 1 base from J; bases unmatched to any gene: 2. In DNA form, the CDR3 reads TGCAGCGTTACGACAGGGGGGAACACTGAAGCTTTCTTT. Its translation: CSVTTGGNTEAFF.

The gene calls are TRBV11-2 and TRBJ1-3; no firm D call. The germline V gene has CDR1 SGHAT and CDR2 FQNNGV. Trimming removed 7 bases from V and 1 base from J, with 11 bases in between. This CDR3 region has 14 residues. For the CDR3, the DNA is TGTGCCAGCACCCCTCCCGGGTCTGGAAACACCATATATTTT. It translates to CASTPPGSGNTIYF. The variable domain in full, completed from reference TRBV11-2 and TRBJ1-3, reads EAGVAQSPRYKIIEKRQSVAFWCNPISGHATLYWYQQILGQGPKLLIQFQNNGVVDDSQLPKDRFSAERLKGVDSTLKIQPAKLEDSAVYLCASTPPGSGNTIYFGEGSWLTVV.

The chain links TRBV27 to TRBJ2-7; TRBD1 matches 11 bases. Germline V gives CDR1 MNHEY, CDR2 SMNVEV (reference sequence). CDR3 size: 15 residues. The ends lost 2 bases at V and 3 bases at J; junction bases unmatched: 3. The CDR3 sequence: CASSLRGTGGYEQYF. In DNA, the CDR3 is TGTGCCAGCAGTTTAAGGGGGACAGGGGGCTACGAGCAGTACTTC.

This chain joins TRBV5-1 and TRBJ2-7; 9 positions agree with TRBD1. With 4 bases clipped from V and 4 bases from J, the junction kept 9 bases outside the gene matches. Germline CDR1 reads SGHRS; CDR2 reads YFSETQ. The CDR3 loop spans 15 amino acids. The CDR3 nucleotides read TGCGCCAGCAGCACAGGCGGGACAGGGCCTTACGAGCAGTACTTC. Its translation is CASSTGGTGPYEQYF. Combining the CDR3 with reference TRBV5-1 and TRBJ2-7 gives the whole variable domain KAGVTQTPRYLIKTRGQQVTLSCSPISGHRSVSWYQQTPGQGLQFLFEYFSETQRNKGNFPGRFSGRQFSNSRSEMNVSTLELGDSALYLCASSTGGTGPYEQYFGPGTRLTVT.

The gene calls are TRBV30 and TRBJ2-6; D is undetermined. From germline, CDR1 is GTSNPN and CDR2 SVGIG (reference sequence). Trimming removed 0 bases at V and 2 bases at J, with 8 bases between. This CDR3 is built from 15 residues. The CDR3, as DNA: TGTGCCTGGAGTGTACAAGTGACTGGGGCCAACGTCCTGACTTTC. This codes for CAWSVQVTGANVLTF.

This chain links TRBV30 with TRBJ2-1; 7 bases align to TRBD2. The CDR3 contains 16 residues. CDR1 GTSNPN and CDR2 SVGIG come from the germline V gene (reference sequence). The V and J ends lost 1 base and 0 bases, in that order; junction bases with no gene match: 6. The CDR3 region has the DNA TGTGCCTGGAGTGGTGTAGGCGGGAGCTCCTACAATGAGCAGTTCTTC. Protein sequence: CAWSGVGGSSYNEQFF.

The chain is built from TRBV5-6 and TRBJ2-7; TRBD2 matches at 10 bases. The CDR3 covers 18 residues. Losses at the gene ends were 5 bases for V and 0 bases for J; bases not matched to a gene: 14. The germline V gene encodes CDR1 SGHDT and CDR2 YYEEEE. CDR3 loop: CASRGGAGGPPSSYEQYF. CDR3 coding DNA: TGTGCCAGCAGGGGAGGAGCGGGAGGGCCGCCGAGCTCCTACGAGCAGTACTTC.

V usage is TRBV19 and J usage is TRBJ1-1, with TRBD1 matching 9 bases. The junction had 16 bases not matched to a gene; V was cut back by 6 bases and J by 5 bases. The CDR3 runs to 17 residues. Germline V lookup: CDR1 LNHDA, CDR2 SQIVND (reference sequence). The CDR3, as DNA: TGTGCCAGTAGGAAGAGTTGGGGGGACAGGGTGAGGACTGAAGCTTTCTTT. Residues: CASRKSWGDRVRTEAFF. Together with reference TRBV19 and TRBJ1-1, the CDR3 gives the full variable domain: DGGITQSPKYLFRKEGQNVTLSCEQNLNHDAMYWYRQDPGQGLRLIYYSQIVNDFQKGDIAEGYSVSREKKESFPLTVTSAQKNPTAFYLCASRKSWGDRVRTEAFFGQGTRLTVV.

The genes are TRBV9 and TRBJ2-7, with 8 bases lining up with TRBD2. The CDR3 sequence is 14 residues long. CDR1 is SGDLS, CDR2 YYNGEE, per germline. V shed 2 bases, J shed 4 bases, and the junction held 5 bases outside the gene matches. The CDR3 is CASSVGLGGYEQYF. In DNA form, the CDR3 reads TGTGCCAGCAGCGTGGGACTAGGGGGATACGAGCAGTACTTC.

This rearrangement joins TRBV4-2 to TRBJ1-2; no reliable D call. The CDR3 consists of 12 residues. Germline assignment: CDR1 LGHNA and CDR2 YNFKEQ. The V end lost 1 base, the J end lost 9 bases, and 9 bases lay between the germline ends. CDR3: CASSQGSTSYTF. The DNA for the CDR3 is TGTGCCAGCAGCCAAGGATCGACAAGCTACACCTTC.

This chain joins TRBV5-1 and TRBJ2-3; 11 nucleotides agree with TRBD2. The CDR3 runs 15 residues. V dropped 0 bases and J dropped 5; count of bases not matched to a gene: 2. Per the germline V gene, CDR1 is SGHRS and CDR2 is YFSETQ. Here the CDR3 DNA reads TGCGCCAGCAGCTTGGAACTAGCGGGAGAAGATACGCAGTATTTT. Translating it yields CASSLELAGEDTQYF.

The gene calls are TRBV27 and TRBJ1-6; 7 bases are shared with TRBD1. CDR1 MNHEY and CDR2 SMNVEV come from the germline V gene (reference sequence). The CDR3 loop spans 13 amino acids. Losses at the gene ends were 2 bases for V and 9 bases for J; bases not matched to a gene: 1. The CDR3 region has the DNA TGTGCCAGCAGTTTACAGGGGGTTTCACCCCTCCACTTT. The encoded protein is CASSLQGVSPLHF.

The CDR3 nucleotides are TGTGCCAGCAGCGTACTACCAGGGGGAACCGCGGGCAATTCACCCCTCCACTTT. Translating gives CASSVLPGGTAGNSPLHF. The chain links TRBV9 to TRBJ1-6; 7 positions agree with TRBD1. V was pared by 1 base and J by 7 bases, with 14 bases of the junction left unmatched. This CDR3 region has 18 residues. CDR1 SGDLS and CDR2 YYNGEE come from the germline V gene. Together with reference TRBV9 and TRBJ1-6, the CDR3 gives the full variable domain: DSGVTQTPKHLITATGQRVTLRCSPRSGDLSVYWYQQSLDQGLQFLIQYYNGEERAKGNILERFSAQQFPDLHSELNLSSLELGDSALYFCASSVLPGGTAGNSPLHFGNGTRLTVT.

CDR3 sequence reads: CASSITGFSSGNTIYF. In DNA, the CDR3 is TGTGCCAGCAGCATAACAGGGTTCAGCTCTGGAAACACCATATATTTT. This chain connects TRBV3-1 (or the pseudogene TRBV3-2) to TRBJ1-3; D is perhaps TRBD1 (6 bases). Germline-derived CDR1 and CDR2 are LGHDT and YNNKEL (reference sequence). V shed 5 bases and J shed 0 bases, with 14 bases lying between them. CDR3 length: 16 amino acids.

The rearrangement joins TRBV3-1 (or the pseudogene TRBV3-2) to TRBJ2-1; 8 nucleotides match TRBD1. V dropped 5 bases and J dropped 10; count of bases not matched to a gene: 10. CDR3 length equals 14 residues. The V gene's germline CDR1 is LGHDT and CDR2 YNNKEL (reference sequence). CDR3 coding DNA: TGTGCCAGCAGCTATGAAGACAGGGGCGCAGAGCAGTTCTTC. It encodes CASSYEDRGAEQFF.

The rearrangement joins TRBV12-5 to TRBJ2-5, with no clear D. The CDR3 spans 14 residues. Germline V CDR1 and CDR2: LGHNT, FRNRAP. V was pared by 2 bases and J by 5 bases, with 12 bases between. In nucleotides, the CDR3 is TGTGCTAGTGGTTTGAGCCCGGGTTTGGAGACCCAGTACTTC. Its protein product is CASGLSPGLETQYF.

The chain is built from TRBV11-2 and TRBJ1-3; no definite D call. CDR1 is SGHAT and CDR2 is FQNNGV in the germline V gene. The germline V and J ends were trimmed by 4 bases and 0 bases, with 7 bases remaining between them. The CDR3 sequence is 14 residues long. CDR3 in amino acids: CASSSGSSGNTIYF. The CDR3 DNA reads as TGTGCCAGCAGCTCGGGGAGCTCTGGAAACACCATATATTTT. The full variable domain, in which reference TRBV11-2 and TRBJ1-3 provide the parts outside the CDR3, is EAGVAQSPRYKIIEKRQSVAFWCNPISGHATLYWYQQILGQGPKLLIQFQNNGVVDDSQLPKDRFSAERLKGVDSTLKIQPAKLEDSAVYLCASSSGSSGNTIYFGEGSWLTVV.

The V gene is TRBV6-5, the J gene TRBJ2-7; maybe TRBD1 (5 bases). Between the trimmed V and J ends, which lost 6 bases and 6 bases, there was a span of 12 bases. Per the germline V gene, CDR1 is MNHEY and CDR2 is SVGAGI. This CDR3 has 12 residues. The CDR3 coding sequence is TGTGCCAGCAGGGGCGACGACAGCGAGCAGTACTTC. Translating it yields CASRGDDSEQYF.

The gene calls are TRBV5-5 and TRBJ1-2; D is unclear. The CDR3 spans 13 residues. Germline CDR1 SGHKS, CDR2 YYEKEE (reference sequence). V was shortened by 0 bases and J by 2 bases, with 5 bases between the two germline ends. DNA of the CDR3: TGTGCCAGCAGCTTGGCTCAGAACTATGGCTACACCTTC. Translating it yields CASSLAQNYGYTF.

The J gene is TRBJ2-3, the V gene TRBV24-1, with 8 bases fitting TRBD1. Trimming at V came to 3 bases and at J to 0 bases, leaving 1 base not matched to a gene. Germline loops: CDR1 KGHDR, CDR2 SFDVKD. CDR3 length: 15 residues. The CDR3 loop is CATSDQGASTDTQYF. The DNA for the CDR3 is TGTGCCACCAGTGATCAGGGGGCAAGCACAGATACGCAGTATTTT.

The V call is TRBV28, the J call TRBJ1-5; no reliable D call. Germline V lookup: CDR1 MDHEN, CDR2 SYDVKM. V shed 5 bases and J shed 3 bases, with 14 bases lying between them. The CDR3 extends over 15 amino acids. The CDR3 DNA follows: TGTGCCAGCAGTACGGAACCCCAGGACAATCAGCCCCAGCATTTT. Translation gives CASSTEPQDNQPQHF.

V is TRBV3-1 (or the pseudogene TRBV3-2) and J is TRBJ2-1, with TRBD2 identical over 12 bases. Germline V gene sequence: CDR1 LGHDT, CDR2 YNNKEL (reference sequence). This CDR3 has 16 amino acids. V was pared by 1 base and J by 4 bases, with 2 bases of the junction left unmatched. In nucleotides, the CDR3 is TGTGCCAGCAGCCAAGTGGGGACTAGCGGGTACAATGAGCAGTTCTTC. Translated: CASSQVGTSGYNEQFF.

CDR3 sequence (DNA): TGTGCCAGCAGCGTCCCGGGACAGGGGACCCACGAGCAGTACTTC. It encodes CASSVPGQGTHEQYF. The chain joins TRBV6-5 to TRBJ2-7; 10 bases match TRBD1. This CDR3 is built from 15 residues. CDR1 is MNHEY, CDR2 SVGAGI, per germline. J was trimmed by 5 bases and V by 6 bases; bases with no gene match: 10.